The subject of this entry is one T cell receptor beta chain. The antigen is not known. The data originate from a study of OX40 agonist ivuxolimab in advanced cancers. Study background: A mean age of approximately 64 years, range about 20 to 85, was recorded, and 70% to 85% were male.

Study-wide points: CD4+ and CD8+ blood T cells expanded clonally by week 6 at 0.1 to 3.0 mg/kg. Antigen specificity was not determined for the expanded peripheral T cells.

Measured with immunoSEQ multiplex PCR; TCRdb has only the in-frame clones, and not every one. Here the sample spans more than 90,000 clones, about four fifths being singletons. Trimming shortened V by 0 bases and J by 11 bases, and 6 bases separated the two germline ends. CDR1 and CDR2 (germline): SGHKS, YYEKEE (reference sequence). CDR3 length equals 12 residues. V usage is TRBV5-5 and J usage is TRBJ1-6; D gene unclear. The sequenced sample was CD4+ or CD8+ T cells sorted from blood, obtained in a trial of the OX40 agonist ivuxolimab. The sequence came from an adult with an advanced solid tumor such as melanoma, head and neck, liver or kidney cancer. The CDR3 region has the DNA TGTGCCAGCAGCTTGGGGGGAACACCCCTCCACTTT. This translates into CASSLGGTPLHF. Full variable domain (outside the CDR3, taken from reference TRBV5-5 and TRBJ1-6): DAGVTQSPTHLIKTRGQQVTLRCSPISGHKSVSWYQQVLGQGPQFIFQYYEKEERGRGNFPDRFSARQFPNYSSELNVNALLLGDSALYLCASSLGGTPLHFGNGTRLTVT.